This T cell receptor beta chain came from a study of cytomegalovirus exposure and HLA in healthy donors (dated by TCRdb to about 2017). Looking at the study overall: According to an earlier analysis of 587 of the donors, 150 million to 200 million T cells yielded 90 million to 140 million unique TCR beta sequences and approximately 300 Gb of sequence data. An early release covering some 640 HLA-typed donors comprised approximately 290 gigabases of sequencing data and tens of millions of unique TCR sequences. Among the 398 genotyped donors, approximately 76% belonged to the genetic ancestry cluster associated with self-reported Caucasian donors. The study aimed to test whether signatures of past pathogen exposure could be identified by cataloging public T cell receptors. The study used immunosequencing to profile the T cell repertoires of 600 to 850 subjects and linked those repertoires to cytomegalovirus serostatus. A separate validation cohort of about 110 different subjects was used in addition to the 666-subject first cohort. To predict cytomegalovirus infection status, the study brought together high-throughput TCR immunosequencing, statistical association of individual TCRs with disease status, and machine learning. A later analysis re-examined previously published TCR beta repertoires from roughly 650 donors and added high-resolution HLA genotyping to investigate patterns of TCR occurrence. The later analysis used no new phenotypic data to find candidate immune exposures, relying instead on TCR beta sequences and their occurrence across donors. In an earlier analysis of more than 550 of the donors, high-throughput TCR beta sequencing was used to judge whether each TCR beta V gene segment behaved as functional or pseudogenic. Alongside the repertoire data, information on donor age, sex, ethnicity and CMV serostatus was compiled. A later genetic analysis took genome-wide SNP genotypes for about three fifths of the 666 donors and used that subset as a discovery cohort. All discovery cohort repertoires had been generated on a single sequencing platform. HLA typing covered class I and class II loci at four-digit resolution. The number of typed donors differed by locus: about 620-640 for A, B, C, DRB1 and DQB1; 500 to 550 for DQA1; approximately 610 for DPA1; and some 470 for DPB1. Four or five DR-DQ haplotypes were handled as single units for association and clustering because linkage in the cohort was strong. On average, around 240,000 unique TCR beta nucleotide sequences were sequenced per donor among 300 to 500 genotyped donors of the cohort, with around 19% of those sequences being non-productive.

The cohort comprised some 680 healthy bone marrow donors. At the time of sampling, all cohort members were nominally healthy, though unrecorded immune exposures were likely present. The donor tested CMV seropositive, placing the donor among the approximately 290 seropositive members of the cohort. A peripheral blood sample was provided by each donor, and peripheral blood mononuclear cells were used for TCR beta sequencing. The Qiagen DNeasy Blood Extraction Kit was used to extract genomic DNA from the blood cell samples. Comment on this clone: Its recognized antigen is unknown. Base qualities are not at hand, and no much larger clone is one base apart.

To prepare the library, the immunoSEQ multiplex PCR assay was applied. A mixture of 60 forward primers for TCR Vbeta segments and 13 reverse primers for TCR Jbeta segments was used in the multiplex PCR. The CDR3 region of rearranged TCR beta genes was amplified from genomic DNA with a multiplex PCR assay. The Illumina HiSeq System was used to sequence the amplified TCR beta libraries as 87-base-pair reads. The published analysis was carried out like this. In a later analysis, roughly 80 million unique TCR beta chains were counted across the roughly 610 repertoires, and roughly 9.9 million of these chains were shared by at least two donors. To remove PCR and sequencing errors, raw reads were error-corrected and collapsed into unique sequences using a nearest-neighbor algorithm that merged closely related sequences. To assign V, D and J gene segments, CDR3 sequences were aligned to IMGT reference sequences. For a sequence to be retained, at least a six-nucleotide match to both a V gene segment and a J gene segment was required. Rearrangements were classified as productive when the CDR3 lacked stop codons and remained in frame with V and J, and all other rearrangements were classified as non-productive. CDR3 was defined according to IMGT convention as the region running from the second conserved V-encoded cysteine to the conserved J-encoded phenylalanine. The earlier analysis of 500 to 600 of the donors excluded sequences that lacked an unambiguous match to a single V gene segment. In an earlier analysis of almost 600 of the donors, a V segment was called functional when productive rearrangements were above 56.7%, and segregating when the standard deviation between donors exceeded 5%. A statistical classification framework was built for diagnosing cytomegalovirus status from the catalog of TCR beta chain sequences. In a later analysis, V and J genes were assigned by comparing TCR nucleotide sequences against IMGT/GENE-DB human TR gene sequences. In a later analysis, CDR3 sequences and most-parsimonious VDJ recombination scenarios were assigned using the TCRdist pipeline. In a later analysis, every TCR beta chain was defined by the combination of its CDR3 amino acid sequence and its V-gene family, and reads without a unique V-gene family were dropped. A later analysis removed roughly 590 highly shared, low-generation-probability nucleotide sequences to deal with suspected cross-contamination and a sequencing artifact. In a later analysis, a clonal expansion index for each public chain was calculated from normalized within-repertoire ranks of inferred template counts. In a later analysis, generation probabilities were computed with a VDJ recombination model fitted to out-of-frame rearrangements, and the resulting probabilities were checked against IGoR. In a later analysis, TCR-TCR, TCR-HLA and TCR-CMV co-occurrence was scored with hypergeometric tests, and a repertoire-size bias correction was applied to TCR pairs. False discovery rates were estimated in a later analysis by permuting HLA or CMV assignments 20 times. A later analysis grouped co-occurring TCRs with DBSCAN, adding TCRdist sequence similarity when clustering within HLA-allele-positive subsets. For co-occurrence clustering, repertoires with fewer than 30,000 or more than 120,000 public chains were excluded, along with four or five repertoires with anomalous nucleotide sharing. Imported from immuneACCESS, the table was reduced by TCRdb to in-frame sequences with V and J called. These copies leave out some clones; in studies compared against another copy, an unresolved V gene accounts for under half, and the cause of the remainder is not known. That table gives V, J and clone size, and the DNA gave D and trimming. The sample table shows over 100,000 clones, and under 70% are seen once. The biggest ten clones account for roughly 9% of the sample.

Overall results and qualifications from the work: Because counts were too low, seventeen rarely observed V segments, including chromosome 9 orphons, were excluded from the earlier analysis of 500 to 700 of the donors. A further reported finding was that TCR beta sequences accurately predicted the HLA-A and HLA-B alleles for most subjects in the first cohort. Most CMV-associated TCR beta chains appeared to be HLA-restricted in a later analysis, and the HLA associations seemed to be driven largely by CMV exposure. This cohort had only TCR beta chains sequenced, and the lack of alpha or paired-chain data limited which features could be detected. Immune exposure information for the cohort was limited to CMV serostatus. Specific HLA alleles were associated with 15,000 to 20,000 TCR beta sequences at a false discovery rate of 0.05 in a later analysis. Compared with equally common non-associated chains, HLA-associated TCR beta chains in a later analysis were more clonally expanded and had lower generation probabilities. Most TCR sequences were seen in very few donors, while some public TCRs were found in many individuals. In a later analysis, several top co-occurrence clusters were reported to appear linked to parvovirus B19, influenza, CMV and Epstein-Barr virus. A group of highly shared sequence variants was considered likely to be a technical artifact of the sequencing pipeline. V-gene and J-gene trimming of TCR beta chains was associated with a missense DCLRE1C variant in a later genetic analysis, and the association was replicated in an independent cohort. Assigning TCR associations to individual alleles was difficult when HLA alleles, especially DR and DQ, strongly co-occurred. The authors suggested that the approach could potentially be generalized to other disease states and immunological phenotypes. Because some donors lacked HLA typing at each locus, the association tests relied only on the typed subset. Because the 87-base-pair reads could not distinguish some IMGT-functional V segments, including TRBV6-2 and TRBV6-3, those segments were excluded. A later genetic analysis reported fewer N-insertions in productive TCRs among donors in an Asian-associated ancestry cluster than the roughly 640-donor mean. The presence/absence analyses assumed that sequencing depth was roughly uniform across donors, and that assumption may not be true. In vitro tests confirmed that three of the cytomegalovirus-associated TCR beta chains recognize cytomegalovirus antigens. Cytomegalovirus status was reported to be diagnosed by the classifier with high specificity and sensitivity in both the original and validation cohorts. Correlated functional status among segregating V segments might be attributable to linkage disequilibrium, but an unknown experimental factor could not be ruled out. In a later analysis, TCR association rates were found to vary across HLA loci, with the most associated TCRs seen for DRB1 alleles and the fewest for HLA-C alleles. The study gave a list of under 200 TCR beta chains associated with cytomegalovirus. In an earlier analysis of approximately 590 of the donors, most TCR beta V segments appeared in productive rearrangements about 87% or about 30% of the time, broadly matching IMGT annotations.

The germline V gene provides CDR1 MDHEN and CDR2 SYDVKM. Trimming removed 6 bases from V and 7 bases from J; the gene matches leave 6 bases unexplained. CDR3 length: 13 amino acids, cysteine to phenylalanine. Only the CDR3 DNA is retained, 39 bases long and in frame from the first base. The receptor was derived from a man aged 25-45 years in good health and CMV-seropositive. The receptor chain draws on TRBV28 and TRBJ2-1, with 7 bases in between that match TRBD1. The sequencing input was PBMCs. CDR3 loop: CASSRTGRNEQFF. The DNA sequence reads TGTGCCAGCAGCCGGACAGGTAGGAATGAGCAGTTCTTC.